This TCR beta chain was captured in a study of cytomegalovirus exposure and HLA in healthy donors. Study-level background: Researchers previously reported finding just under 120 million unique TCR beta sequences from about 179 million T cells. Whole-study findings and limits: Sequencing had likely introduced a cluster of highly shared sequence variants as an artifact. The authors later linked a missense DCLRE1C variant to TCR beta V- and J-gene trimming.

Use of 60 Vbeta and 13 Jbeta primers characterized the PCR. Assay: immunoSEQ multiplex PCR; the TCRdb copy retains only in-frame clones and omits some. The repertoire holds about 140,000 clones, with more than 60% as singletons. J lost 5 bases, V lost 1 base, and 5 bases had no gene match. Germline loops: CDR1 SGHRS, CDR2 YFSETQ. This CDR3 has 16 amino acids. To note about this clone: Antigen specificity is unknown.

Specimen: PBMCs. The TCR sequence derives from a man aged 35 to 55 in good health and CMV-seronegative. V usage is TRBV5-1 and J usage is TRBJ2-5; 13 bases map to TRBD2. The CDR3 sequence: CASSLTSGGVWETQYF. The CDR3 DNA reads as TGCGCCAGCAGCTTGACTAGCGGGGGGGTCTGGGAGACCCAGTACTTC.